Listed below are T cell receptor beta chains from one sample, sequenced in a study of blood T cell repertoires in COVID-19. Using immunoSEQ multiplex PCR, the repertoire was profiled, and TCRdb retains in-frame clones only, with some absent. The data hold fewer than 200,000 clones, with about four fifths observed a single time. Sequencing was done on a sample of peripheral blood. The receptor source for this set is an elderly woman with COVID-19, enrolled during active disease. The CDR3 runs from the conserved cysteine through the conserved F or W. The D gene is left open where the match is weak. Clone size, where shown, is once, few, many, or a class for clones that have expanded.

TRBV9	.	.	TRBJ1-6	CASSVSGGVLESPLHF	TGTGCCAGCAGCGTAAGTGGGGGCGTCTTGGAATCACCCCTCCACTTT
TRBV7-8	.	TRBD1	TRBJ2-2	CASSLTGVGGELFF	TGTGCCAGCAGCTTAACAGGGGTTGGCGGGGAGCTGTTTTTT
TRBV5-4	.	TRBD2	TRBJ2-1	CASSAPLAGSFNEQFF	TGTGCCAGCAGCGCGCCACTAGCGGGAAGTTTCAATGAGCAGTTCTTC
TRBV2	.	.	TRBJ1-3	CASSEALSGNTIYF	TGTGCCAGCAGTGAGGCCCTCTCTGGAAACACCATATATTTT
TRBV7-9	.	TRBD1	TRBJ1-3	CASTPGQGGILGNTIYF	TGTGCCAGCACGCCGGGACAGGGAGGAATACTAGGAAACACCATATATTTT
TRBV28	.	TRBD2	TRBJ2-7	CASRGAGEGTYEQYF	TGTGCCAGCAGGGGAGCGGGAGAAGGGACCTACGAGCAGTACTTC
TRBV27	.	TRBD1	TRBJ2-7	CASSLSSGTGVYEQYF	TGTGCCAGCAGTTTATCTTCCGGGACAGGGGTCTACGAGCAGTACTTC
TRBV12-3/TRBV12-4	.	.	TRBJ2-7	CASSLATGYEQYF	TGTGCCAGCAGTTTAGCAACAGGCTACGAGCAGTACTTC
TRBV7-2	.	TRBD1	TRBJ2-2	CASSPRTGNTGELFF	TGTGCCAGCAGCCCAAGGACAGGGAACACCGGGGAGCTGTTTTTT
TRBV5-1	once	TRBD1	TRBJ1-3	CASSPNTGAGNTIYF	TGCGCCAGCAGCCCTAATACAGGGGCTGGAAACACCATATATTTT
TRBV10-3	.	.	TRBJ1-1	CAISSQHRRDTEAFF	TGTGCCATCAGTAGTCAACATCGGAGGGACACTGAAGCTTTCTTT
TRBV19	.	.	TRBJ1-1	CASGVNMNTEAFF	TGTGCCAGTGGAGTGAACATGAACACTGAAGCTTTCTTT
TRBV14	.	TRBD1	TRBJ1-6	CASSHFPGTGGSSPLHF	TGTGCCAGCAGCCACTTCCCCGGGACAGGGGGGAGTTCACCCCTCCACTTT
TRBV19	.	.	TRBJ2-1	CASSINVGGENEQFF	TGTGCCAGTAGTATAAATGTAGGAGGGGAAAATGAGCAGTTCTTC
TRBV12-3/TRBV12-4	.	.	TRBJ1-5	CASRTGRQPQHF	TGTGCCAGCAGGACAGGCCGTCAGCCCCAGCATTTT
TRBV18	.	.	TRBJ1-2	CASSPSGSNYGYTF	TGTGCCAGCTCACCTTCAGGGTCCAACTATGGCTACACCTTC
TRBV20-1	.	.	TRBJ1-2	CSATQDYGYTF	TGCAGTGCTACTCAGGACTATGGCTACACCTTC
TRBV29-1	.	TRBD2	TRBJ2-2	CSVEEVAGGPMAGELFF	TGCAGCGTTGAAGAAGTGGCGGGAGGGCCCATGGCCGGGGAGCTGTTTTTT
TRBV10-3	.	TRBD1	TRBJ2-7	CAIRASGTGGKEQYF	TGTGCCATCAGGGCGTCCGGAACAGGGGGTAAAGAGCAGTACTTC
TRBV3-1/TRBV3-2	.	TRBD1	TRBJ1-6	CASSQGGQGRKRYNSPLHF	TGTGCCAGCAGCCAAGGGGGACAGGGGCGAAAGCGCTATAATTCACCCCTCCACTTT
TRBV27	.	TRBD1	TRBJ2-2	CASSLGLQGYTGELFF	TGTGCCAGCAGTTTAGGGTTACAGGGGTACACCGGGGAGCTGTTTTTT
TRBV30	many	.	TRBJ1-1	CAWSVELQWGDTEAFF	TGTGCCTGGAGTGTAGAGTTACAATGGGGGGACACTGAAGCTTTCTTT
TRBV19	.	.	TRBJ2-3	CASSIFWLQGATDTQYF	TGTGCCAGTAGTATCTTCTGGTTGCAGGGCGCCACAGATACGCAGTATTTT
TRBV3-1/TRBV3-2	.	TRBD2	TRBJ2-3	CASSQGPSGDLSTDTQYF	TGTGCCAGCAGCCAAGGCCCTAGCGGGGACCTTAGCACAGATACGCAGTATTTT
TRBV7-3	.	TRBD1	TRBJ2-7	CASSADRGAPGYEQYF	TGTGCCAGCAGCGCAGACAGGGGCGCCCCGGGGTACGAGCAGTACTTC
TRBV13	.	TRBD2	TRBJ2-1	CASSLTGTSSYNEQFF	TGTGCCAGCAGCTTAACCGGGACTAGCTCCTACAATGAGCAGTTCTTC
TRBV5-1	.	.	TRBJ2-2	CASSPDFGTGELFF	TGCGCCAGCAGCCCCGACTTTGGCACCGGGGAGCTGTTTTTT
TRBV7-9	.	TRBD1	TRBJ1-3	CASSLTGFGNTIYF	TGTGCCAGCAGCTTGACAGGGTTTGGAAACACCATATATTTT
TRBV4-1	.	.	TRBJ2-5	CASSQDRTETQYF	TGCGCCAGCAGCCAAGATAGAACGGAGACCCAGTACTTC
TRBV13	.	TRBD1	TRBJ2-5	CASSTWTGRPEETQYF	TGTGCCAGCAGCACATGGACAGGGAGGCCCGAGGAGACCCAGTACTTC
TRBV9	.	.	TRBJ1-2	CASSVGQYGAESF	TGTGCCAGCAGCGTAGGGCAATATGGGGCCGAGAGCTTC
TRBV11-2	.	TRBD1	TRBJ1-2	CASSRDRGAGYTF	TGTGCCAGCAGTCGGGACAGGGGTGCGGGCTACACCTTC
TRBV5-4	.	.	TRBJ1-3	CASSPGYNQGNTIYF	TGTGCCAGCAGCCCCGGGTATAATCAGGGAAACACCATATATTTT
TRBV5-4	.	.	TRBJ1-2	CASSLISGEGYTF	TGTGCCAGCAGCTTGATTTCAGGTGAAGGCTACACCTTC
TRBV5-8	once	TRBD1	TRBJ2-3	CASSAPDRGIGTDTQYF	TGTGCCAGCAGCGCCCCGGACAGGGGTATCGGCACAGATACGCAGTATTTT
TRBV24-1	.	TRBD1	TRBJ2-2	CATSDFSGTGLGELFF	TGTGCCACCAGTGATTTCTCCGGGACAGGCCTCGGGGAGCTGTTTTTT
TRBV2	.	.	TRBJ1-4	CASSVQEKLFF	TGTGCCAGCAGTGTACAGGAAAAACTGTTTTTT
TRBV6-5	.	.	TRBJ1-1	CASSRDRLGTEAFF	TGTGCCAGCAGTCGTGACAGGTTGGGCACTGAAGCTTTCTTT
TRBV7-3	.	TRBD1	TRBJ2-5	CASSLRGLGTGGLITSQETQYF	TGTGCCAGCAGCTTACGGGGGTTGGGGACAGGGGGCCTCATAACCTCCCAAGAGACCCAGTACTTC
TRBV27	.	TRBD1	TRBJ2-1	CASTLTGVYNEQFF	TGTGCCAGCACTCTGACAGGGGTATACAATGAGCAGTTCTTC
TRBV6-6	few	TRBD2	TRBJ2-3	CASSPLILAGSTDTQYF	TGTGCCAGCAGTCCCCTTATACTAGCGGGGAGCACAGATACGCAGTATTTT
TRBV10-3	once	.	TRBJ1-4	CAISESNGRVEKLFF	TGTGCCATCAGTGAGTCTAACGGGCGGGTTGAAAAACTGTTTTTT
TRBV3-1/TRBV3-2	once	TRBD1	TRBJ1-6	CASSRDRGFSPLHF	TGTGCCAGCAGCCGGGACAGGGGCTTCTCACCCCTCCACTTT
TRBV6-8	.	.	TRBJ1-1	CASSPTQGNTEAFF	TGTGCCAGCAGTCCGACCCAGGGGAACACTGAAGCTTTCTTT
TRBV3-1/TRBV3-2	.	TRBD1	TRBJ1-3	CASSQASGGSGNTIYF	TGTGCCAGCAGCCAAGCTTCAGGGGGCTCTGGAAACACCATATATTTT
TRBV15	.	TRBD1	TRBJ2-3	CATSSTDRVTDTQYF	TGTGCCACCAGCAGTACGGACAGGGTCACAGATACGCAGTATTTT
TRBV5-1	.	.	TRBJ2-1	CASSLFFRGKADYNEQFF	TGCGCCAGCAGCTTGTTCTTCCGCGGGAAGGCTGACTACAATGAGCAGTTCTTC
TRBV10-3	.	TRBD2	TRBJ2-3	CAISTATSGRDTDTQYF	TGTGCCATCAGTACAGCGACTAGCGGGAGGGACACAGATACGCAGTATTTT
TRBV7-2	.	TRBD1	TRBJ1-6	CASSRDRGISPLHF	TGTGCCAGCAGCCGCGACAGGGGGATTTCACCCCTCCACTTT
TRBV5-3	.	TRBD1	TRBJ1-2	CARSLPGQGAPGYTF	TGTGCCAGAAGCCTCCCGGGACAGGGGGCGCCTGGCTACACCTTC
TRBV5-1	.	TRBD2	TRBJ2-7	CASSPSGIYEQYF	TGCGCCAGCAGTCCTAGCGGGATATACGAGCAGTACTTC
TRBV29-1	many	.	TRBJ1-1	CSVEIQGYTEAFF	TGCAGCGTTGAAATTCAGGGTTACACTGAAGCTTTCTTT